This T cell receptor (beta chain) was obtained from a study of cytomegalovirus exposure and HLA in healthy donors. Study background: The study placed 80% to 85% of its approximately 380 genotyped donors in the Caucasian-associated ancestry cluster.

Germline V CDR1 and CDR2: MNHEY, SMNVEV (reference sequence). V gave up 3 bases and J gave up 7 bases; unmatched junction bases: 10. CDR3 length: 17 residues. This clone has a handful of counts. The PCR employed 60 Vbeta primers together with 13 Jbeta primers. Clones were read by immunoSEQ multiplex PCR, and TCRdb kept only the in-frame ones, dropping some. Among some 120,000 clones listed, under 12% were seen once. The sequence came from a young woman in good health and CMV-seropositive. The chain has TRBV27 and TRBJ2-3; 13 bases line up with TRBD2. The sample consisted of PBMCs. The chain's CDR3 is CASSLHGLAGDLNTQYF. The CDR3 coding sequence is TGTGCCAGCAGTTTGCATGGACTAGCGGGAGACCTTAATACGCAGTATTTT.